This T cell receptor beta chain was captured by sequencing in a study of cytotoxic CD8 clonotypes in ibrutinib-treated CLL. Findings and limits, study-wide: Clonality increased with ibrutinib response but returned toward baseline at progression.

Target depth was 1 in 200,000 to 1 in 1 million T cells, about 10x per clonotype. Libraries were prepared by immunoSEQ multiplex PCR; TCRdb keeps only in-frame clonotypes and omits some of them. The sample consists of approximately 140,000 clones, roughly 80% of them appearing once. As regards this clone: The antigen remains unidentified.

With 3 bases clipped from V and 7 bases from J, the junction kept 9 bases outside the gene matches. Germline CDR1 MNHNS, CDR2 SASEGT. The CDR3 is 15 amino acids. This sequence was found in a human donor with chronic lymphocytic leukemia. The specimen was PBMCs, collected after 12 months of ibrutinib treatment. This chain uses TRBV6-1 with TRBJ1-5; 7 bases match TRBD1. DNA for the CDR3: TGTGCCAGCAGTGACCCCCGGGACAGAGGCCAGCCCCAGCATTTT. This codes for CASSDPRDRGQPQHF.